This is a list of T cell receptor beta chains from one sample in a study of yellow fever vaccine responses in identical twins. MiXCR, applied by TCRdb to the RT-PCR reads, yields one record per CDR3 protein. The repertoire holds around 15,000 distinct CDR3 sequences, with about four fifths as singletons. The sample here was T cells from blood (PBMCs), unsorted or a sorted subset (not recorded which), taken before or after yellow fever vaccination (not recorded which). Receptors originate from a woman aged 18-30 years who received the yellow fever vaccine. Each CDR3 is given with its conserved first and last residue. The D gene is left open where the match is weak. Only part of the rows carry a size: once, few, many, or a class if the clone is expanded.

v_gene,abundance,d_gene,j_gene,CDR3nt,CDR3aa
TRBV28,-,-,TRBJ1-1,TGTGCCAGCAGTTTAGGGAAAAATGAAGCTTTCTTT,CASSLGKNEAFF
TRBV7-6,-,TRBD1,TRBJ2-7,TGTGCCAGCAGCTTAAACCCGGGGGGGACAGGGGGCCCCTACGAGCAGTACTTC,CASSLNPGGTGGPYEQYF
TRBV18,once,-,TRBJ2-7,TGTGCCAGCTCATCAGGGAGGGGGCAATCGGATTACGAGCAGTACTTC,CASSSGRGQSDYEQYF
TRBV10-2,-,TRBD2,TRBJ2-1,TGCGCCAGCAGGGCTAGCGGGAGTGCCTACAATGAGCAGTTCTTC,CASRASGSAYNEQFF
TRBV18,-,-,TRBJ1-1,TGTGCCAGCTCACCACAATCAGGGGAAGGGATAAAGGGCGCCACTGAAGCTTTCTTT,CASSPQSGEGIKGATEAFF
TRBV29-1,-,-,TRBJ2-5,TGCAGCGTTGCGGTGGGAGAGACCCAGTACTTC,CSVAVGETQYF
TRBV11-3,-,-,TRBJ2-7,TGTGCCAGCAGCTTCCCACCCTCACCCACGCAGTACTTC,CASSFPPSPTQYF
TRBV5-1,-,-,TRBJ2-7,TGCGCCAGCAGTGATTCGGGGATTTCCTACGAGCAGTACTTC,CASSDSGISYEQYF
TRBV11-3,-,TRBD1,TRBJ1-2,TGTGCCAGCAGCTCTGGACAGGGCGGCTATGGCTACACCTTC,CASSSGQGGYGYTF
TRBV2,-,-,TRBJ2-5,TGTGCCAGCAGGGAGGGTCCCCAAGAGACCCAGTACTTC,CASREGPQETQYF
TRBV7-2,-,-,TRBJ2-2,TGTGCCAGCAGCTTAAAGCGGAGCACCGGGGAGCTGTTTTTT,CASSLKRSTGELFF
TRBV19,-,-,TRBJ2-1,TGTGCCAGTAGTCCCTCCGGCAGTGAGCAGTTCTTC,CASSPSGSEQFF
TRBV10-3,-,TRBD1,TRBJ2-7,TGTGCCACCCTACAGGGGGCCGAGCAGTACTTC,CATLQGAEQYF
TRBV4-2,-,-,TRBJ2-7,TGTGCCAGCAGCCCCTCCGGAGGTACCTCCTACGAGCAGTACTTC,CASSPSGGTSYEQYF
TRBV15,-,-,TRBJ2-2,TGTGCCACCAGCAGGGAGCTGGCGAACACCGGGGAGCTGTTTTTT,CATSRELANTGELFF
TRBV6-5,-,-,TRBJ2-1,TGTGCCAGCAGTTACATGCAGGGGGGTCATGAGCAGTTCTTC,CASSYMQGGHEQFF
TRBV6-2/TRBV6-3,-,-,TRBJ2-7,TGTGCCAGCAGCTTCAAGAGGGAGCAGTACTTC,CASSFKREQYF
TRBV29-1,-,-,TRBJ2-5,TGCAGCGTTGATCTGGCTCACAATGTCCAGTACTTC,CSVDLAHNVQYF
TRBV5-1,-,TRBD2,TRBJ2-7,TGCGCCAGCAGCCCCGGACTAGCGGGGGGCTCCTACGAGCAGTACTTC,CASSPGLAGGSYEQYF
TRBV20-1,-,-,TRBJ1-2,TGCAGTGCTAACACGATCCATGGCTACACCTTC,CSANTIHGYTF
TRBV5-6,-,TRBD2,TRBJ2-1,TGTGCCAGCAGCCTTAGCGGGGGGATCTTCTACAATGAGCAGTTCTTC,CASSLSGGIFYNEQFF
TRBV12-3/TRBV12-4,-,-,TRBJ2-5,TGTGCCAGCAGCCCAGGGGTAGGGGAGACCCAGTACTTC,CASSPGVGETQYF
TRBV20-1,-,-,TRBJ1-1,TGCAGTGCTAGGACCGGGGCGACTGAAGCTTTCTTT,CSARTGATEAFF
TRBV6-5,once,-,TRBJ2-7,TGTGCCAGCAGTTACAAGAACCCGTCGTACGAGCAGTACTTC,CASSYKNPSYEQYF
TRBV7-3,-,TRBD1,TRBJ2-1,TGTGCCAGCAGCTATGGGACAGCTAATGAGCAGTTCTTC,CASSYGTANEQFF
TRBV25-1,-,TRBD1,TRBJ2-7,TGTGCCAGCAGTGGACAGGGGATTATCGGAAACGAGCAGTACTTC,CASSGQGIIGNEQYF
TRBV10-1,-,TRBD2,TRBJ2-1,TGCGCCAGCAGTGATGGGGAGCTAGCGGGTGATTGGGATGAGCAGTTCTTC,CASSDGELAGDWDEQFF
TRBV11-1,-,-,TRBJ2-7,TGTGCCAGCAGCTTAAGGGACGGATCCTACGAGCAGTACTTC,CASSLRDGSYEQYF
TRBV4-2,-,TRBD2,TRBJ2-3,TGTGCCAGCAGCCAAGCAGGGCGGGGGGGCAGAAATACGCAGTATTTT,CASSQAGRGGRNTQYF
TRBV20-1,-,-,TRBJ1-5,TGCAGTGCTAGAGATCGGTGGCAACAGAACAATCAGCCCCAGCATTTT,CSARDRWQQNNQPQHF
TRBV11-2,once,TRBD1,TRBJ2-7,TGTGCCAGCGCGGAGGTCAGGGGGCGGGAGCAGTACTTC,CASAEVRGREQYF
TRBV6-5,-,-,TRBJ2-4,TGTGCCAGCAGTTACGACGGGTCCCCCAAAAACATTCAGTACTTC,CASSYDGSPKNIQYF
TRBV12-3/TRBV12-4,-,TRBD1,TRBJ2-7,TGTGCCAGCACCCCCCAGGGGGCGGGATACGAGCAGTACTTC,CASTPQGAGYEQYF
TRBV5-4,-,-,TRBJ2-3,TGTGCCAGCAGCCAAGCCCGCACAGATACGCAGTATTTT,CASSQARTDTQYF
TRBV12-3/TRBV12-4,-,-,TRBJ1-1,TGTGCCAGCAGTTTAGGGGGGGGGCTGAACACTGAAGCTTTCTTT,CASSLGGGLNTEAFF
TRBV28,once,TRBD1,TRBJ1-5,TGTGCCAGCAACTCTCGGACAGGGAATAGCAATCAGCCCCAGCATTTT,CASNSRTGNSNQPQHF
TRBV11-3,-,-,TRBJ2-7,TGTGCCAGCAGCTCCCAACGGGGCCGCTACGAGCAGTACTTC,CASSSQRGRYEQYF
TRBV10-3,-,TRBD1,TRBJ2-7,TGTGCCATCAGTGAGGACAGGGGGATCTACGAGCAGTACTTC,CAISEDRGIYEQYF
TRBV11-1,-,-,TRBJ2-1,TGTGCCAGCAGCGCAGGAGGCAATGAGCAGTTCTTC,CASSAGGNEQFF
TRBV7-6,-,-,TRBJ2-5,TGTGCCAGCAGCTTAAAGCGGCGGGGAGAGACCCAGTACTTC,CASSLKRRGETQYF
TRBV4-3,few,-,TRBJ1-6,TGCGCCAGCAGCCAGACAGTTAATTCACCCCTCCACTTT,CASSQTVNSPLHF
TRBV2,-,-,TRBJ2-7,TGTGCCAGCAGTGCTGTCGGGGACTCCTACGAGCAGTACTTC,CASSAVGDSYEQYF
TRBV27,-,-,TRBJ2-2,TGTGCCAGCAGTTCAACCCAGGGCACCGGGGAGCTGTTTTTT,CASSSTQGTGELFF
TRBV13,once,TRBD2,TRBJ2-2,TGTGCCAGCACCGAACTTATAGCGGGAGTTCGGACCGGGGAGCTGTTTTTT,CASTELIAGVRTGELFF
TRBV28,-,-,TRBJ2-3,TGTGCCAGCAGCCCTGCTGGGGGAATCACAGATACGCAGTATTTT,CASSPAGGITDTQYF
TRBV2,few,-,TRBJ2-7,TGTGCCAGCAGTGTAAGCCAGACCTACGAGCAGTACTTC,CASSVSQTYEQYF
TRBV4-2,-,-,TRBJ2-7,TGTGCCAGCAGCCCCCTAGGTGGGGTGTATTACGAGCAGTACTTC,CASSPLGGVYYEQYF
TRBV3-1,-,-,TRBJ1-6,TGTGCCAGCAGCCAAGGGTCTAATTCACCCCTCCACTTT,CASSQGSNSPLHF
TRBV7-3,-,-,TRBJ2-3,TGTGCCAGCAGCCCTATCGAACGGGGGACAGATACGCAGTATTTT,CASSPIERGTDTQYF
TRBV7-9,once,-,TRBJ2-3,TGTGCCAGCAGCTTGCGGCTTCCCCGGGATACGCAGTATTTT,CASSLRLPRDTQYF
TRBV7-9,-,-,TRBJ2-7,TGTGCCAGCAGCCCTAGGGTTTCCTACGAGCAGTACTTC,CASSPRVSYEQYF
TRBV7-3,-,-,TRBJ2-3,TGTGCCAGCAGCTTAAAGCCAGGAGCAGATACGCAGTATTTT,CASSLKPGADTQYF
TRBV6-2/TRBV6-3,-,TRBD1,TRBJ2-7,TGTGCCAGCAGTTATAAGACAGGGGGCTACGAGCAGTACTTC,CASSYKTGGYEQYF
TRBV12-3/TRBV12-4,few,-,TRBJ2-3,TGTGCCAGCAGTTCTAGGGTGGGCACAGATACGCAGTATTTT,CASSSRVGTDTQYF
TRBV3-1,-,-,TRBJ2-2,TGTGCCAGCAGCCAAGATACGACCGCCGGGGAGCTGTTTTTT,CASSQDTTAGELFF